This is a list of T cell receptor beta chains from one sample in a study of vaccination effects on CD4 cells after COVID-19. Some clones are missing from TCRdb's copy, which holds only in-frame ones; the method was immunoSEQ multiplex PCR. The sample has approximately 38,000 clones; around 73% are singletons. Their target antigens are unknown. This sample comprised CD4+ T cells from PBMCs cultured with a peptide pool, obtained before COVID-19 vaccination. The receptors derive from a human donor who had a prior SARS-CoV-2 infection. Each CDR3 is given with its conserved first and last residue. Fields, in order: J gene, V gene, clone size, D gene, CDR3 protein, CDR3 DNA. D genes are given only for firm matches. Expanded clones get a size class; other rows say once, few or many, or leave the size out.

j_call: TRBJ2-7; v_call: TRBV5-1; clone_size: few; d_call: .; cdr3_aa: CASSLFPGEGNEQYF; cdr3_nt: TGCGCCAGCAGCTTGTTTCCAGGGGAGGGGAACGAGCAGTACTTC
j_call: TRBJ2-4; v_call: TRBV11-2; clone_size: .; d_call: .; cdr3_aa: CASSLWPRMLRTAKNIQYF; cdr3_nt: TGTGCCAGCAGCTTGTGGCCTAGAATGTTGAGAACAGCCAAAAACATTCAGTACTTC
j_call: TRBJ1-6; v_call: TRBV4-1; clone_size: .; d_call: .; cdr3_aa: CASTIGGNSPLHF; cdr3_nt: TGCGCCAGCACGATAGGAGGGAATTCACCCCTCCACTTT
j_call: TRBJ2-7; v_call: TRBV6-6; clone_size: once; d_call: TRBD1; cdr3_aa: CASSLRDRGLNEQYF; cdr3_nt: TGTGCCAGCAGTCTCCGGGACAGGGGGCTAAACGAGCAGTACTTC
j_call: TRBJ1-5; v_call: TRBV2; clone_size: few; d_call: .; cdr3_aa: CASSGGGNQPQHF; cdr3_nt: TGTGCCAGCAGTGGGGGAGGCAATCAGCCCCAGCATTTT
j_call: TRBJ2-1; v_call: TRBV7-3; clone_size: .; d_call: TRBD1; cdr3_aa: CASSRRTGPYNEQFF; cdr3_nt: TGTGCCAGCAGCCGAAGGACAGGGCCCTACAATGAGCAGTTCTTC
j_call: TRBJ2-2; v_call: TRBV18; clone_size: .; d_call: .; cdr3_aa: CASSPQGTGELFF; cdr3_nt: TGTGCCAGCTCACCGCAGGGAACCGGGGAGCTGTTTTTT
j_call: TRBJ2-5; v_call: TRBV6-5; clone_size: .; d_call: .; cdr3_aa: CASSYSSRTGTQYF; cdr3_nt: TGTGCCAGCAGTTACTCATCCAGGACGGGGACCCAGTACTTC
j_call: TRBJ2-2; v_call: TRBV18; clone_size: .; d_call: TRBD1; cdr3_aa: CASSPSEGQGDTGELFF; cdr3_nt: TGTGCCAGCTCACCATCGGAGGGACAGGGTGATACCGGGGAGCTGTTTTTT
j_call: TRBJ1-1; v_call: TRBV5-1; clone_size: .; d_call: .; cdr3_aa: CASSSLPAGGLRYGNTEAFF; cdr3_nt: TGCGCCAGCAGCTCGCTCCCGGCGGGCGGCCTAAGATATGGGAACACTGAAGCTTTCTTT
j_call: TRBJ2-5; v_call: TRBV4-2; clone_size: .; d_call: .; cdr3_aa: CASSQVKGSQETQYF; cdr3_nt: TGTGCCAGCAGCCAAGTTAAAGGGTCCCAAGAGACCCAGTACTTC
j_call: TRBJ2-5; v_call: TRBV23-1; clone_size: .; d_call: .; cdr3_aa: CASTLPGKETQYF; cdr3_nt: TGCGCCAGCACTCTGCCCGGCAAAGAGACCCAGTACTTC
j_call: TRBJ2-1; v_call: TRBV13; clone_size: .; d_call: TRBD2; cdr3_aa: CASSLFSRWASGGSSYNEQFF; cdr3_nt: TGTGCCAGCAGCTTATTTTCACGTTGGGCTAGCGGGGGGAGCTCCTACAATGAGCAGTTCTTC
j_call: TRBJ2-1; v_call: TRBV24-1; clone_size: .; d_call: TRBD2; cdr3_aa: CATSDATSGKIDEQFF; cdr3_nt: TGTGCCACCAGTGACGCCACTAGCGGGAAAATCGATGAGCAGTTCTTC
j_call: TRBJ2-3; v_call: TRBV7-8; clone_size: .; d_call: TRBD1; cdr3_aa: CATLQGAATDTQYF; cdr3_nt: TGTGCCACATTACAGGGGGCCGCCACAGATACGCAGTATTTT
j_call: TRBJ1-5; v_call: TRBV19; clone_size: .; d_call: .; cdr3_aa: CASTPWEGGNQPQHF; cdr3_nt: TGTGCCAGTACTCCCTGGGAGGGAGGCAATCAGCCCCAGCATTTT
j_call: TRBJ1-5; v_call: TRBV2; clone_size: few; d_call: .; cdr3_aa: CASSEFGREGQPQHF; cdr3_nt: TGTGCCAGCAGTGAGTTCGGCAGGGAGGGTCAGCCCCAGCATTTT
j_call: TRBJ2-7; v_call: TRBV9; clone_size: .; d_call: TRBD1; cdr3_aa: CASSPTGVGFYEQYF; cdr3_nt: TGTGCCAGCAGCCCGACAGGGGTAGGGTTCTACGAGCAGTACTTC
j_call: TRBJ1-1; v_call: TRBV30; clone_size: once; d_call: TRBD1; cdr3_aa: CACRDRGRGTEAFF; cdr3_nt: TGTGCCTGCCGGGACAGGGGGCGCGGAACTGAAGCTTTCTTT
j_call: TRBJ2-7; v_call: TRBV6-5; clone_size: few; d_call: .; cdr3_aa: CASRLLALSSYEQYF; cdr3_nt: TGTGCCAGCAGATTACTAGCCCTCAGCTCCTACGAGCAGTACTTC
j_call: TRBJ1-1; v_call: TRBV7-8; clone_size: .; d_call: .; cdr3_aa: CASSLGGMNTEAFF; cdr3_nt: TGTGCCAGCAGCTTAGGGGGGATGAACACTGAAGCTTTCTTT
j_call: TRBJ2-1; v_call: TRBV27; clone_size: .; d_call: TRBD2; cdr3_aa: CASSSLAGGGYNEQFF; cdr3_nt: TGTGCCAGCAGTTCACTAGCGGGAGGGGGTTACAATGAGCAGTTCTTC
j_call: TRBJ2-5; v_call: TRBV7-2; clone_size: once; d_call: .; cdr3_aa: CASSLAVTQETQYF; cdr3_nt: TGTGCCAGCAGCTTAGCGGTCACTCAAGAGACCCAGTACTTC
j_call: TRBJ2-3; v_call: TRBV27; clone_size: .; d_call: TRBD2; cdr3_aa: CASSFFPPSGRTDTQYF; cdr3_nt: TGTGCCAGCAGTTTTTTCCCCCCGAGCGGGAGAACAGATACGCAGTATTTT
j_call: TRBJ2-1; v_call: TRBV19; clone_size: .; d_call: .; cdr3_aa: CASSNQNEQFF; cdr3_nt: TGTGCCAGTAGTAATCAAAATGAGCAGTTCTTC
j_call: TRBJ2-6; v_call: TRBV18; clone_size: .; d_call: .; cdr3_aa: CASSLTPRGANVLTF; cdr3_nt: TGTGCCAGCTCACTAACCCCGAGGGGGGCCAACGTCCTGACTTTC
j_call: TRBJ2-5; v_call: TRBV7-9; clone_size: .; d_call: .; cdr3_aa: CASSSTNPGGGETQYF; cdr3_nt: TGTGCCAGCAGCTCTACAAACCCAGGCGGCGGCGAGACCCAGTACTTC
j_call: TRBJ2-1; v_call: TRBV28; clone_size: .; d_call: TRBD2; cdr3_aa: CASSPRTGTSSRSSYNEQFF; cdr3_nt: TGTGCCAGCAGTCCACGAACCGGGACTAGCTCCCGGAGCTCCTACAATGAGCAGTTCTTC
j_call: TRBJ1-2; v_call: TRBV18; clone_size: .; d_call: TRBD1; cdr3_aa: CASSPQPGQRYGYTF; cdr3_nt: TGTGCCAGCTCACCACAACCGGGACAGAGGTATGGCTACACCTTC
j_call: TRBJ1-1; v_call: TRBV30; clone_size: .; d_call: .; cdr3_aa: CAWMSYTEAFF; cdr3_nt: TGTGCCTGGATGTCATACACTGAAGCTTTCTTT
j_call: TRBJ2-6; v_call: TRBV19; clone_size: few; d_call: .; cdr3_aa: CASSHPRSGHIVPGANVLTF; cdr3_nt: TGTGCCAGTAGCCACCCTCGTTCGGGTCATATCGTCCCTGGGGCCAACGTCCTGACTTTC
j_call: TRBJ2-7; v_call: TRBV7-2; clone_size: .; d_call: .; cdr3_aa: CASSWRALGVGFYEQYF; cdr3_nt: TGTGCCAGCAGCTGGCGAGCATTGGGAGTCGGATTTTACGAGCAGTACTTC
j_call: TRBJ1-1; v_call: TRBV18; clone_size: .; d_call: .; cdr3_aa: CASSPYTEPEAFF; cdr3_nt: TGTGCCAGCTCACCCTATACAGAACCTGAAGCTTTCTTT
j_call: TRBJ2-7; v_call: TRBV7-9; clone_size: .; d_call: TRBD1; cdr3_aa: CASSPGGQGSLAEQYF; cdr3_nt: TGTGCCAGCAGCCCAGGGGGACAGGGTAGTCTGGCCGAGCAGTACTTC
j_call: TRBJ2-5; v_call: TRBV5-4; clone_size: .; d_call: .; cdr3_aa: CASSLVGETQYF; cdr3_nt: TGTGCCAGCAGCTTGGTCGGGGAGACCCAGTACTTC
j_call: TRBJ2-3; v_call: TRBV6-5; clone_size: .; d_call: TRBD2; cdr3_aa: CASSYSMRGATDTQYF; cdr3_nt: TGTGCCAGCAGTTACTCGATGCGGGGGGCCACAGATACGCAGTATTTT
j_call: TRBJ2-2; v_call: TRBV7-2; clone_size: .; d_call: .; cdr3_aa: CASSSRIDGELFF; cdr3_nt: TGTGCCAGCAGCTCAAGAATTGACGGGGAGCTGTTTTTT
j_call: TRBJ2-5; v_call: TRBV19; clone_size: .; d_call: TRBD1; cdr3_aa: CASSTGQTPRETQYF; cdr3_nt: TGTGCCAGTAGTACGGGACAGACCCCCAGGGAGACCCAGTACTTC
j_call: TRBJ2-7; v_call: TRBV4-1; clone_size: .; d_call: .; cdr3_aa: CASSLWRGGGEQYF; cdr3_nt: TGCGCCAGCAGCCTCTGGAGGGGAGGTGGGGAGCAGTACTTC
j_call: TRBJ1-5; v_call: TRBV30; clone_size: .; d_call: .; cdr3_aa: CAWSVGQLNQPQHF; cdr3_nt: TGTGCCTGGAGTGTGGGCCAGCTCAATCAGCCCCAGCATTTT
j_call: TRBJ2-3; v_call: TRBV10-3; clone_size: few; d_call: .; cdr3_aa: CAISDPNWGASLNTDTQYF; cdr3_nt: TGTGCCATCAGTGACCCAAATTGGGGGGCTAGCCTGAACACAGATACGCAGTATTTT
j_call: TRBJ2-7; v_call: TRBV28; clone_size: .; d_call: .; cdr3_aa: CASSSGWRKTYEQYF; cdr3_nt: TGTGCCAGCAGTTCCGGGTGGCGCAAGACCTACGAGCAGTACTTC
j_call: TRBJ1-5; v_call: TRBV19; clone_size: .; d_call: .; cdr3_aa: CASSKGRDQPQHF; cdr3_nt: TGTGCCAGTAGTAAAGGGCGAGATCAGCCCCAGCATTTT
j_call: TRBJ2-1; v_call: TRBV5-4; clone_size: .; d_call: .; cdr3_aa: CASSPTGDSYNEQFF; cdr3_nt: TGTGCCAGCAGCCCTACTGGGGACTCCTACAATGAGCAGTTCTTC
j_call: TRBJ2-3; v_call: TRBV30; clone_size: .; d_call: .; cdr3_aa: CAWSLDSPTDTQYF; cdr3_nt: TGTGCCTGGAGTCTGGACAGCCCCACAGATACGCAGTATTTT
j_call: TRBJ2-1; v_call: TRBV5-6; clone_size: .; d_call: TRBD1; cdr3_aa: CASSLPGQGANEQFF; cdr3_nt: TGTGCCAGCAGCTTACCGGGACAGGGGGCTAATGAGCAGTTCTTC
j_call: TRBJ1-4; v_call: TRBV6-5; clone_size: .; d_call: .; cdr3_aa: CASSPRGEKLFF; cdr3_nt: TGTGCCAGCAGCCCCAGGGGTGAAAAACTGTTTTTT
j_call: TRBJ1-1; v_call: TRBV6-1; clone_size: .; d_call: .; cdr3_aa: CASSELGRGAFF; cdr3_nt: TGTGCCAGCAGTGAATTAGGGCGGGGGGCTTTCTTT
j_call: TRBJ2-2; v_call: TRBV9; clone_size: .; d_call: TRBD1; cdr3_aa: CASSVAGQGQGGELFF; cdr3_nt: TGTGCCAGCAGCGTAGCAGGACAGGGTCAGGGCGGGGAGCTGTTTTTT
j_call: TRBJ2-1; v_call: TRBV5-1; clone_size: .; d_call: TRBD2; cdr3_aa: CASSPTGTSGRRSSYNEQFF; cdr3_nt: TGCGCCAGCAGCCCTACCGGGACTAGCGGGAGGCGGAGCTCCTACAATGAGCAGTTCTTC
j_call: TRBJ2-7; v_call: TRBV19; clone_size: .; d_call: TRBD2; cdr3_aa: CASSGGTSASYEQYF; cdr3_nt: TGTGCCAGTAGCGGTGGGACTAGCGCCTCCTACGAGCAGTACTTC
j_call: TRBJ2-3; v_call: TRBV3-1/TRBV3-2; clone_size: .; d_call: .; cdr3_aa: CASSQDISGPRTQYF; cdr3_nt: TGTGCCAGCAGCCAAGATATTAGCGGACCCCGGACGCAGTATTTT
j_call: TRBJ2-5; v_call: TRBV2; clone_size: few; d_call: .; cdr3_aa: CASSELSELETQYF; cdr3_nt: TGTGCCAGCAGTGAATTGAGTGAACTGGAGACCCAGTACTTC